This is a list of T cell receptor beta chains from one sample in a study of T cells in Graves' hyperthyroidism and ophthalmopathy. A single record per CDR3 protein comes from TCRdb applying MiXCR to the multiplex PCR reads. The sample contains some 500,000 distinct CDR3 sequences, about an eighth of which appear only once. Specimen: blood. These receptors came from a woman in her late teens or twenties with Graves' hyperthyroidism. CDR3s include the opening cysteine and the closing phenylalanine or tryptophan. Fields, in order: clone size, V gene, D gene, J gene, CDR3 protein, CDR3 DNA. The D gene is left open where the match is weak. Only some rows state a clone size, as once, few, many or a class for expanded clones.

many	TRBV19	TRBD2	TRBJ2-7	CASSTGAGGFEQYF	TGTGCCAGTAGTACGGGAGCGGGAGGATTCGAGCAGTACTTC
-	TRBV10-1	TRBD2	TRBJ2-3	CASSEAGSGSVTDTQYF	TGCGCCAGCAGTGAGGCGGGTAGCGGGAGTGTCACAGATACGCAGTATTTT
many	TRBV6-1	-	TRBJ1-5	CAATGEGIPQPQHF	TGTGCCGCCACGGGGGAAGGGATTCCTCAGCCCCAGCATTTT
many	TRBV28	-	TRBJ1-5	CASSLSPGGVGQPQHF	TGTGCCAGCAGTTTGTCCCCGGGTGGAGTAGGACAGCCCCAGCATTTT
many	TRBV19	-	TRBJ1-4	CASSRAMDEKLFF	TGTGCCAGTAGTCGGGCAATGGATGAAAAACTGTTTTTT
-	TRBV12-3/TRBV12-4	-	TRBJ1-1	CASSRGRVGNTEAFF	TGTGCCAGCAGCCGGGGCAGGGTTGGAAACACTGAAGCTTTCTTT
-	TRBV3-1	-	TRBJ2-5	CASSHPKGSSQETQYF	TGTGCCAGCAGCCACCCTAAGGGGAGCAGTCAAGAGACCCAGTACTTC
-	TRBV5-4	-	TRBJ2-1	CASSFEVARTYNEQFF	TGTGCCAGCAGCTTTGAGGTAGCGAGAACCTACAATGAGCAGTTCTTC
-	TRBV9	TRBD2	TRBJ2-4	CASSGGLAGGGGDIQYF	TGTGCCAGCAGCGGGGGACTAGCGGGAGGGGGAGGAGACATTCAGTACTTC
-	TRBV6-1	-	TRBJ2-5	CASRTTTGRQETQYF	TGTGCCAGCAGGACTACAACAGGGAGGCAAGAGACCCAGTACTTC
few	TRBV28	-	TRBJ2-2	CASSFFVGRYWQENTGELFF	TGTGCCAGCAGTTTTTTTGTCGGGCGGTATTGGCAGGAGAACACCGGGGAGCTGTTTTTT
many	TRBV12-3/TRBV12-4	-	TRBJ2-7	CASSFESYEQYF	TGTGCCAGCAGTTTTGAGTCCTACGAGCAGTACTTC